These 24 T cell receptor beta chains share one sample of origin, sequenced in a study of vaccination effects on CD4 cells after COVID-19. No cognate antigen is known for these TCRs. Assay used: immunoSEQ multiplex PCR; TCRdb lists only in-frame clones, some missing. The repertoire holds 35,000 to 45,000 clones, with around 80% as singletons. Antigen-specific CD4+ T cell clonotypes were called by their expansion after viral peptide-pool culture in ViraFEST. With about 9 days of culture completed, CD4+ T cells were isolated. The vaccine given was either BNT162b2 or mRNA-1273, in two doses. Material: CD4+ T cells from PBMCs cultured with HCoV-NL63 spike peptides, obtained after COVID-19 vaccination. Every receptor here comes from a human donor who received a COVID-19 vaccine. Some clones in this sample may be carry-over from other donors' samples.

The chain recombines TRBV5-1 with TRBJ2-5, with D possibly being TRBD1 or TRBD2 (5 bases each). Trimming cost V 6 bases and J 1 base, with 13 bases left between them. CDR3 length equals 14 residues. CDR1 is SGHRS, CDR2 YFSETQ, per germline. The CDR3 protein is CASTRGDSQETQYF. The CDR3 DNA is TGCGCCAGCACCCGGGGAGACAGCCAAGAGACCCAGTACTTC.

V and J are TRBV5-4 and TRBJ2-5; 13 positions agree with TRBD2. Germline V CDR1 and CDR2: SGHNT, YYREEE (reference sequence). The CDR3 has 15 residues. The V segment lost 4 bases and the J segment 9 bases; nucleotides outside the gene matches: 9. As DNA, the CDR3 is TGTGCCAGCAGCCCGGGACTAGCGGGGTCCGGGGCCCAGTACTTC. Translating it yields CASSPGLAGSGAQYF.

The V and J genes are TRBV24-1 and TRBJ2-3; 9 bases match TRBD1. The CDR3 is 11 residues long. The germline CDR1 and CDR2 sequences are KGHDR and SFDVKD. Unmatched junction bases numbered 5, after V lost 9 bases and J lost 11 bases. The CDR3 is CATWGTGKQYF. CDR3 DNA: TGTGCCACCTGGGGGACAGGGAAGCAGTATTTT.

In its sample, this clone was seen once. V and J are TRBV30 and TRBJ2-6; 8 bases are a match to TRBD2. The CDR3 is 17 residues long. Trimming took 4 bases from V and 0 from J; bases not matched to a gene: 8. Germline V gives CDR1 GTSNPN, CDR2 SVGIG (reference sequence). CDR3 in DNA: TGTGCCTGGAAACGGGGGGGCAGGTACTCTGGGGCCAACGTCCTGACTTTC. Protein sequence: CAWKRGGRYSGANVLTF. Together with reference TRBV30 and TRBJ2-6, the CDR3 gives the full variable domain: SQTIHQWPATLVQPVGSPLSLECTVEGTSNPNLYWYRQAAGRGLQLLFYSVGIGQISSEVPQNLSASRPQDRQFILSSKKLLLSDSGFYLCAWKRGGRYSGANVLTFGAGSRLTVL.

The chain joins TRBV6-5 to TRBJ2-5; maybe TRBD1 (5 bases). CDR3 length equals 14 residues. V lost 6 bases and J lost 2, with 13 bases in between. Germline V gene lookup returns CDR1 MNHEY and CDR2 SVGAGI. CDR3 residues: CASRRSTEQETQYF. CDR3 sequence (DNA): TGTGCCAGCAGGAGGTCGACAGAGCAAGAGACCCAGTACTTC.

The gene calls are TRBV12-5 and TRBJ2-3, with a tentative D call TRBD1 (6 bases). The CDR3 length is 16 residues. The V gene lost 4 bases and the J gene lost 6 bases, with 20 bases spanning the gap. Germline V CDR1 and CDR2: LGHNT, FRNRAP. The CDR3 spells CASGSRDNEYTDTQYF. CDR3 in DNA: TGTGCTAGTGGTTCCCGGGACAACGAGTATACGGATACGCAGTATTTT.

The V call is TRBV7-8, the J call TRBJ1-2; the D gene is possibly TRBD1 (6 bases). In germline, CDR1 is SGHVS, CDR2 FQNEAQ. This CDR3 is built from 14 residues. The V and J ends lost 1 base and 8 bases respectively, with 14 bases between them. As DNA, the CDR3 is TGTGCCAGCAGCTTAGTGTCGGGGGCTGACGGCTACACCTTC. As protein: CASSLVSGADGYTF.

V and J are TRBV7-3 and TRBJ1-1, with 9 bases identical to TRBD1. CDR3 length equals 13 residues. The germline V gene has CDR1 SGHTA and CDR2 FQGTGA. V was pared by 4 bases and J by 4 bases, with 1 base of the junction left unmatched. The CDR3 sequence: CASSWTGATEAFF. CDR3 bases: TGTGCCAGCAGCTGGACAGGGGCCACTGAAGCTTTCTTT.

This clone has just a few counts. The chain employs TRBV10-3 and TRBJ2-7; 9 nucleotides agree with TRBD1. V dropped 6 bases and J dropped 2; count of bases not matched to a gene: 2. Looked up from germline, CDR1 is ENHRY and CDR2 is SYGVKD. The CDR3 is made up of 13 amino acids. The chain's CDR3 is CAISGTGTYEQYV. CDR3 sequence (DNA): TGTGCCATCAGCGGGACAGGGACCTACGAGCAGTACGTC.

The rearrangement uses TRBV7-3 and TRBJ2-3, with D perhaps matching TRBD1 (5 bases). This CDR3 has 15 residues. V lost 2 bases and J lost 4, with 13 bases in between. Per the germline V gene, CDR1 is SGHTA and CDR2 is FQGTGA. CDR3: CASSLQGNRADTQYF. The CDR3 bases are TGTGCCAGCAGCTTACAGGGAAATAGGGCAGATACGCAGTATTTT.

The J gene is TRBJ2-7, the V gene TRBV27; D might be TRBD1 or TRBD2, each matching 5 bases. The CDR3 loop spans 13 amino acids. Deletions cut 5 bases from V and 4 bases from J, with 12 bases between. The germline V gene encodes CDR1 MNHEY and CDR2 SMNVEV (reference sequence). CDR3 loop: CASSKLGEYEQYV. Here the CDR3 DNA reads TGTGCCAGCAGTAAGCTGGGGGAATACGAGCAGTACGTC.

The chain employs TRBV18 and TRBJ1-3; 7 bases line up with TRBD1. V gave up 5 bases and J gave up 8 bases; unmatched junction bases: 6. Germline CDR1 and CDR2: KGHSH and LQKENI. CDR3 length equals 13 residues. The CDR3 reads CASSVNRGYTIYF. CDR3 DNA sequence: TGTGCCAGCTCAGTCAACAGGGGATACACCATATATTTT.

This clone showed up just a few times. The gene calls are TRBV6-5 and TRBJ1-2; 10 nucleotides match TRBD1. Trimming cost V 5 bases and J 3 bases; bases outside gene matches: 6. CDR3 size: 15 residues. Germline CDR1 is MNHEY and CDR2 is SVGAGI. The CDR3 DNA reads as TGTGCCAGCAGTACGCCGGGACAGGGGTACTATGGCTACACCTTC. It specifies CASSTPGQGYYGYTF.

The chain couples TRBV18 to TRBJ2-3; TRBD2 aligns across 10 bases. The V gene end was trimmed by 3 bases and the J gene end by 1 base; junction bases not matched to a gene: 1. Germline V gene lookup returns CDR1 KGHSH and CDR2 LQKENI. CDR3 length: 15 amino acids. This CDR3 is CASSPLAGGTDTQYF. The CDR3 DNA reads TGTGCCAGCTCACCGCTAGCGGGGGGCACAGATACGCAGTATTTT.

The chain is built from TRBV12-3 or TRBV12-4 and TRBJ1-2, with unresolved D. Between the trimmed V and J ends, which lost 3 bases and 8 bases, there was a span of 13 bases. The CDR3 has 13 amino acids. Here the CDR3 reads CASSFKAVGGYTF. The CDR3 DNA sequence: TGTGCCAGCAGTTTTAAGGCAGTCGGGGGCTACACCTTC.

The CDR3 reads CASRLENTEAFF. DNA of the CDR3: TGTGCCAGCAGACTGGAGAACACTGAAGCTTTCTTT. The chain links TRBV25-1 to TRBJ1-1; D is unclear. Germline V gene lookup returns CDR1 MGHDK and CDR2 SYGVNS. V shed 6 bases and J shed 1 base, with 6 bases lying between them. The CDR3 spans 12 residues.

The CDR3 region is CASSLVEGKGNTIYF. In DNA, the CDR3 is TGTGCCAGCAGCTTAGTGGAGGGAAAAGGAAACACCATATATTTT. This chain connects TRBV7-2 to TRBJ1-3; D unclear. Between the trimmed V and J ends, which lost 1 base and 4 bases, there was a span of 11 bases. The CDR3 has 15 residues. The V gene's germline CDR1 is SGHTA and CDR2 FQGNSA. Complete variable domain (other parts from reference TRBV7-2 and TRBJ1-3): GAGVSQSPSNKVTEKGKDVELRCDPISGHTALYWYRQSLGQGLEFLIYFQGNSAPDKSGLPSDRFSAERTGGSVSTLTIQRTQQEDSAVYLCASSLVEGKGNTIYFGEGSWLTVV.

The chain is built from TRBV3-1 (or the pseudogene TRBV3-2) and TRBJ1-4; D might be TRBD1 (5 bases). CDR3 length: 17 amino acids. Germline assignment: CDR1 LGHDT and CDR2 YNNKEL (reference sequence). V was pared by 1 base and J by 7 bases, with 19 bases between. The CDR3 region is CASSQGTRGELGEKLFF. Here the CDR3 DNA reads TGTGCCAGCAGCCAAGGAACCCGAGGGGAGCTCGGTGAAAAACTGTTTTTT.

CDR3 residues: CASSPRSSSTDTQYF. The CDR3 bases are TGTGCCAGCAGCCCCCGGTCGTCTAGCACAGATACGCAGTATTTT. This chain uses TRBV7-6 with TRBJ2-3; D not resolved. Trimming shortened V by 5 bases and J by 0 bases, and 12 bases separated the two germline ends. CDR1 is SGHVS, CDR2 FNYEAQ, per germline. The CDR3 contains 15 residues.

V is TRBV5-6 and J is TRBJ1-1, with D perhaps TRBD1 (5 bases). This CDR3 spans 14 amino acids. Germline CDR1 and CDR2: SGHDT and YYEEEE. The ends were cut back, 4 bases at V and 4 bases at J, with 14 bases in the middle. The CDR3 reads CASSPRGRGTEAFF. CDR3 in DNA: TGTGCCAGCAGCCCCCGGGGACGGGGCACTGAAGCTTTCTTT.

The J gene is TRBJ1-5, the V gene TRBV10-3, with a possible D match to TRBD1 (6 bases). The CDR3 runs 14 residues. Per germline, CDR1 ENHRY and CDR2 SYGVKD. V was cut by 4 bases and J by 4 bases, with 11 bases left in between. CDR3 region: CAISGTVENQPQHF. The CDR3 DNA follows: TGTGCCATCAGTGGGACAGTTGAGAATCAGCCCCAGCATTTT.

This sequence joins TRBV5-1 and TRBJ1-4; the D gene is possibly TRBD1 (5 bases). The CDR3 is 15 amino acids. V lost 0 bases to trimming and J lost 3 bases, with 9 bases between them. Germline V gene lookup returns CDR1 SGHRS and CDR2 YFSETQ. CDR3 DNA: TGCGCCAGCAGCTTGGAGCAGGGCTCTAATGAAAAACTGTTTTTT. Protein sequence: CASSLEQGSNEKLFF.

In its sample, this clone was seen once. The chain couples TRBV5-5 to TRBJ1-5; 8 bases map to TRBD1. With 6 bases clipped from V and 9 bases from J, the junction kept 26 bases outside the gene matches. Germline CDR1 and CDR2: SGHKS and YYEKEE (reference sequence). The CDR3 is made up of 19 amino acids. The CDR3 protein is CASTRTFYGRDRPWGPQHF. CDR3 coding DNA: TGTGCCAGCACCCGAACATTCTATGGTCGGGACAGGCCCTGGGGGCCCCAGCATTTT.

The V call is TRBV10-2, the J call TRBJ2-7; TRBD1 might be the D (5 bases). The V gene lost 8 bases and the J gene lost 4 bases, with 18 bases spanning the gap. Germline V gene data show CDR1 as WSHSY and CDR2 as SAAADI. This CDR3 has 14 amino acids. The CDR3 reads CASGGGHQSYEQYV. As DNA, the CDR3 is TGCGCCAGCGGTGGTGGACACCAATCTTACGAGCAGTACGTC.